This record looks at one T cell receptor beta chain sequence and its context. Its antigen is currently unknown. Trimming stripped 8 bases from V and 4 bases from J, with 11 bases between. The CDR3 has 11 amino acids. Germline CDR1 reads SQVTM; CDR2 reads ANQGSEA. These data are taken from a study of OX40 agonist ivuxolimab in advanced cancers. Across the study: Each dose-escalation patient presented with hepatocellular carcinoma, melanoma, renal cell or head and neck cancer. Study results and caveats: Clonal expansion by week 6 occurred in CD4+ and CD8+ blood T cells (at 0.1 to 3.0 mg/kg). Partial responders receiving 0.1-3.0 mg/kg showed among the lowest clonal expansion.

The protocol was immunoSEQ multiplex PCR, while the TCRdb copy is restricted to in-frame clones and leaves out a portion. The sample yields 50,000 to 65,000 clones, about 91% seen once. The cohort excluded patients with autoimmune disease history or systemic immunosuppression. The material sequenced was CD4+ or CD8+ T cells sorted from blood, taken in a trial of the OX40 agonist ivuxolimab. The origin of this receptor is an adult with an advanced solid tumor such as melanoma, head and neck, liver or kidney cancer. V and J are TRBV29-1 and TRBJ1-2; TRBD1 might be the D (6 bases). The CDR3 is CSSGTSYGYTF. The DNA of the CDR3 is TGCAGCTCCGGGACAAGCTATGGCTACACCTTC.